This is a list of T cell receptor beta chains from one sample in a study of regulatory T cells in long-lasting Graves disease. TCRdb processed the multiplex PCR reads anew with MiXCR; each CDR3 protein has one entry. The table records 250,000 to 400,000 distinct CDR3 sequences, 18% of them present only once. Material: peripheral blood mononuclear cells (PBMCs), obtained at new diagnosis, from a patient treated with antithyroid drugs. The receptors derive from a female donor with Graves disease. Both conserved end residues are part of each CDR3. D genes are given only for firm matches. Not every row has a clone size; where given, it reads once, few, many or a size class.

clone_size j_call d_call v_call cdr3_aa cdr3_nt
many TRBJ1-4 - TRBV13 CASSFGGAGEKLFF TGTGCCAGCAGCTTTGGGGGGGCAGGGGAAAAACTGTTTTTT
- TRBJ2-3 TRBD2 TRBV6-1 CASSVLADTQYF TGTGCCAGCAGTGTACTAGCGGATACGCAGTATTTT
- TRBJ2-2 - TRBV5-1 CASSLGRLTGELFF TGCGCCAGCAGCTTGGGACGGCTCACCGGGGAGCTGTTTTTT
many TRBJ2-1 TRBD1 TRBV2 CASSGFRDSDLLSSYNEQFF TGTGCCAGCAGTGGTTTCCGGGACAGCGATCTTTTAAGCTCCTACAATGAGCAGTTCTTC
many TRBJ1-2 - TRBV11-2 CASTPLTGSGGYTF TGTGCCAGCACCCCCCTAACCGGATCGGGGGGCTACACCTTC
- TRBJ2-7 TRBD2 TRBV2 CASSITSGRENEQYF TGTGCCAGTAGTATCACTAGCGGGAGAGAAAACGAGCAGTACTTC
many TRBJ2-7 TRBD2 TRBV10-3 CAIRGLAASYEQYF TGTGCCATCAGAGGACTAGCGGCATCCTACGAGCAGTACTTC
many TRBJ2-3 - TRBV7-3 CASSLGHSVGDTQYF TGTGCCAGCAGCTTGGGACATTCGGTTGGAGATACGCAGTATTTT
- TRBJ1-2 - TRBV20-1 CSAFPGNYGYTF TGCAGTGCCTTCCCAGGAAACTATGGCTACACCTTC
many TRBJ2-3 TRBD2 TRBV6-2/TRBV6-3 CASRPPAGGPGTQYF TGTGCCAGCAGGCCGCCGGCGGGAGGGCCCGGTACGCAGTATTTT
many TRBJ2-7 TRBD2 TRBV20-1 CSATTSGRGGDEQYF TGCAGTGCCACCACTAGCGGGAGAGGGGGGGACGAGCAGTACTTC
- TRBJ2-7 - TRBV9 CASSVGSYYEQYF TGTGCCAGCAGCGTAGGCAGCTACTACGAGCAGTACTTC
many TRBJ2-5 TRBD2 TRBV5-1 CASKVTSSFQETQYF TGCGCCAGCAAGGTGACTAGCTCATTTCAAGAGACCCAGTACTTC
many TRBJ2-7 - TRBV6-1 CASSAGQSYEQYF TGTGCCAGCAGTGCTGGACAGTCCTACGAGCAGTACTTC